This TCR beta chain was sequenced for a study of cytomegalovirus exposure and HLA in healthy donors. Study at large: The study placed approximately 81% of its roughly 410 genotyped donors in the Caucasian-associated ancestry cluster.

Points from the study as a whole: Some TCR beta chains (roughly 160 of them) were listed as cytomegalovirus-associated. A missense variant in DCLRE1C was later tied to TCR beta V- and J-gene trimming. CMV antigen specificity was confirmed in vitro for a few CMV-associated chains.

Comment on this clone: Its matching antigen is unknown.

This PCR relied on a set of 60 Vbeta primers and 13 Jbeta primers. Sequencing was performed with immunoSEQ multiplex PCR; in TCRdb, only in-frame clones are kept and a portion is missing. The repertoire holds about 190,000 clones, with about 81% as singletons. Germline CDR1 reads MNHEY; CDR2 reads SVGAGI. V lost 4 bases and J 3 bases, leaving 5 bases between the germline ends. The CDR3 covers 12 residues. The chain carries TRBV6-5 and TRBJ2-3; D is undetermined. The receptor was isolated from a man aged 30 to 45 in good health and CMV-seropositive. Sequencing input: PBMCs. The CDR3 protein is CASSSPTDTQYF. The CDR3 coding sequence is TGTGCCAGCAGTTCTCCTACAGATACGCAGTATTTT.